Below, 32 T cell receptor beta chains from the same sample are listed, as sequenced in a study of CD8+ T cells in alopecia areata. Sequencing templates came from extracted RNA that was reverse transcribed into cDNA. Sequencing used immunoSEQ multiplex PCR; TCRdb keeps in-frame clones, though not all of them. The sample carries approximately 280,000 clones, nearly 60% recorded once. Treatment indicated: oral pan-JAK inhibitor, 5-10 mg twice daily. This sample comprised CD4+ T cells sorted from blood, obtained at week 24, from a patient treated with tofacitinib. Source of these receptors: a human donor with alopecia areata.

This rearrangement joins TRBV18 to TRBJ1-5, with 8 bases identical to TRBD1. Germline loops: CDR1 KGHSH, CDR2 LQKENI. The CDR3 spans 15 residues. The V gene end was trimmed by 0 bases and the J gene end by 2 bases; junction bases not matched to a gene: 0. The CDR3 protein is CASSPPGQGNQPQHF. In DNA, the CDR3 is TGTGCCAGCTCACCACCGGGACAGGGCAATCAGCCCCAGCATTTT.

This clone was seen only a few times. The chain couples TRBV10-3 to TRBJ1-5; weak D call: TRBD1 (6 bases). Per the germline V gene, CDR1 is ENHRY and CDR2 is SYGVKD. Trimming stripped 4 bases from V and 6 bases from J, with 13 bases between. This CDR3 is 14 amino acids long. The CDR3 nucleotides read TGTGCCATCAGTGGGGGGACAATTGGTCAGCCCCAGCATTTT. Translation gives CAISGGTIGQPQHF.

This clone was counted a few times. The chain carries TRBV29-1 and TRBJ2-5; the match to TRBD2 covers 9 bases. Germline trimming cut 4 bases from V and 3 bases from J; bases unmatched to any gene: 6. Germline lookup yields CDR1 SQVTM and CDR2 ANQGSEA. The CDR3 spans 14 residues. CDR3 bases: TGCAGCGTTGCCCTGCGACTAGCGGAAGAGACCCAGTACTTC. It yields the protein CSVALRLAEETQYF.

This clone occurred a few times. The genes are TRBV7-2 and TRBJ2-3; the D call may be TRBD1 or TRBD2 (5 bases each). CDR1 is SGHTA and CDR2 is FQGNSA in the germline V gene. CDR3 length: 16 amino acids. V lost 3 bases and J lost 1, with 14 bases in between. The CDR3, as DNA: TGTGCCAGCAGCTTGGTGGGGGAAGCGGGCACAGATACGCAGTATTTT. The encoded protein is CASSLVGEAGTDTQYF.

This chain uses TRBV9 with TRBJ2-3, with D possibly being TRBD2 (5 bases). Germline V gives CDR1 SGDLS, CDR2 YYNGEE. There are 15 residues in the CDR3. V was pared by 3 bases and J by 1 base, with 12 bases between. CDR3 in amino acids: CASSEGADRTDTQYF. CDR3 in DNA: TGTGCCAGCAGCGAGGGAGCGGACCGCACAGATACGCAGTATTTT.

The CDR3 loop is CASSVDRANAGELFF. CDR3 nucleotide sequence: TGTGCCAGCAGCGTCGACAGGGCTAACGCCGGGGAGCTGTTTTTT. The V gene is TRBV11-2, the J gene TRBJ2-2, with TRBD1 matching 7 bases. The V gene's germline CDR1 is SGHAT and CDR2 FQNNGV. After removal of 5 bases from V and 6 bases from J, the junction contained 9 bases not matched to a gene. The CDR3 is 15 residues long.

The chain has TRBV18 and TRBJ1-1; D possibly corresponds to TRBD1 (6 bases). V dropped 4 bases and J dropped 1 base, with 10 bases sitting between them. Germline CDR1 KGHSH, CDR2 LQKENI. The CDR3 is 14 residues long. The CDR3 DNA reads TGTGCCAGCTCACAGCAGGGGCCGAACACTGAAGCTTTCTTT. Protein sequence: CASSQQGPNTEAFF.

The chain is built from TRBV2 and TRBJ2-5; D is uncertain. The CDR3 sequence is 12 residues long. The germline CDR1 and CDR2 sequences are SNHLY and FYNNEI. The ends were cut back, 3 bases at V and 4 bases at J, with 6 bases in the middle. CDR3 residues: CASSDNLETQYF. As DNA, the CDR3 is TGTGCCAGCAGTGATAACCTAGAGACCCAGTACTTC.

This chain joins TRBV9 and TRBJ2-1, with 7 bases identical to TRBD2. Germline V lookup: CDR1 SGDLS, CDR2 YYNGEE. J gave up 8 bases and V 1 base, and 9 bases lay outside the gene matches. This CDR3 spans 15 amino acids. The CDR3 nucleotides are TGTGCCAGCAGCGTACCCCCTGGGGGGAGGGATGAGCAGTTCTTC. It specifies CASSVPPGGRDEQFF.

This sequence joins TRBV10-3 and TRBJ1-6, with 7 nucleotides matching TRBD1. V lost 9 bases and J lost 10; bases outside the gene matches: 9. Germline CDR1 reads ENHRY; CDR2 reads SYGVKD. The CDR3 is 13 amino acids. The CDR3 DNA reads as TGTGCCATTACCGACAGGGAAGAATCACCCCTCCACTTT. Its translation is CAITDREESPLHF.

This clone came up a few times. The chain is built from TRBV25-1 and TRBJ2-7; a weak D match, TRBD1 (5 bases). CDR1 is MGHDK, CDR2 SYGVNS, per germline. V lost 3 bases, J lost 1 base, and 22 bases lay in between. CDR3 length equals 18 residues. The CDR3 spells CASSEGIGTGPTSYEQYF. Written as DNA, the CDR3 is TGTGCCAGCAGTGAGGGTATCGGAACAGGACCTACATCCTACGAGCAGTACTTC.

The chain employs TRBV7-2 and TRBJ2-5, with 12 bases lining up with TRBD2. CDR1 and CDR2 (germline): SGHTA, FQGNSA. The CDR3 is made up of 16 amino acids. The J segment lost 4 bases and the V segment lost 5 bases, leaving 8 bases of the junction unmatched. CDR3 in DNA: TGTGCCAGCAGCGTCCTAGCGGGGGGGCCAGGAGAGACCCAGTACTTC. It specifies CASSVLAGGPGETQYF.

V gene TRBV9 combines with J gene TRBJ2-2; possible D gene TRBD2, 6 bases. Trimming took 2 bases from V and 3 from J, leaving 11 bases between them. Germline V gives CDR1 SGDLS, CDR2 YYNGEE. This CDR3 region has 15 residues. This CDR3 is CASSVGRFYTGELFF. The CDR3 DNA sequence: TGTGCCAGCAGCGTCGGGAGATTTTACACCGGGGAGCTGTTTTTT.

This clone was counted a few times. The rearrangement uses TRBV14 and TRBJ2-5; TRBD1 matches 7 bases. The CDR3 has 16 amino acids. V was clipped by 1 base and J by 5 bases; unmatched bases: 10. Germline CDR1 SGHDN, CDR2 FVKESK. CDR3 DNA: TGTGCCAGCAGCCAAGGAAGAAGGGGGCGTATCGAGACCCAGTACTTC. It encodes CASSQGRRGRIETQYF.

The V gene is TRBV4-1, the J gene TRBJ2-7; 9 bases fit TRBD2. The CDR3 sequence is 16 residues long. Germline V gene lookup returns CDR1 MGHRA and CDR2 YSYEKL. The J segment lost 6 bases and the V segment lost 3 bases, leaving 12 bases of the junction unmatched. This CDR3 reads CASSQGSGVLAGEQYF. In DNA form, the CDR3 reads TGCGCCAGCAGCCAGGGATCCGGAGTACTAGCGGGCGAGCAGTACTTC.

The chain joins TRBV6-1 to TRBJ2-7, with no clear D. Germline CDR1 MNHNS, CDR2 SASEGT. Trimming removed 8 bases from V and 2 bases from J, with 13 bases in between. CDR3 length: 13 amino acids. DNA of the CDR3: TGTGCCAGCCTCAAAAGGGCCACCTACGAGCAGTACTTC. The encoded protein is CASLKRATYEQYF.

The chain couples TRBV5-6 to TRBJ2-7; 8 bases fit TRBD1. V gave up 4 bases and J gave up 4 bases; unmatched junction bases: 10. The CDR3 length is 15 residues. The germline CDR1 and CDR2 sequences are SGHDT and YYEEEE. The CDR3 protein is CASSPETGVVYEQYF. The CDR3 bases are TGTGCCAGCAGCCCCGAGACAGGGGTCGTATACGAGCAGTACTTC.

The chain combines TRBV29-1 with TRBJ2-5; the D gene is possibly TRBD2 (5 bases). The J call may be in error: the DNA end matches TRBJ2-7 better. This CDR3 comprises 12 residues. Germline CDR1 and CDR2: SQVTM and ANQGSEA. The CDR3 here is CSVDGSSYEQYF. The CDR3 DNA is TGCAGCGTTGATGGGAGCTCCTACGAGCAGTACTTC.

This clone was found a few times. A junction end diverges from the germline sequence, so it may reflect a read error. The rearrangement links TRBV7-2 to TRBJ2-7; 10 positions agree with TRBD1. Germline assignment: CDR1 SGHTA and CDR2 FQGNSA. This CDR3 has 16 residues. CDR3 region: CASSVAPWDRGHEQYF. CDR3 nucleotide sequence: TGTGCCAGCAGCGTAGCGCCCTGGGACAGGGGCCACGAGCAGTACTTC.

This clone was observed at least ten times. The chain joins TRBV6-6 to TRBJ2-6; D unresolved. The V and J ends lost 3 bases and 0 bases respectively, with 9 bases between them. This CDR3 comprises 16 residues. Germline CDR1 and CDR2: MNHNY and SVGAGI (reference sequence). The CDR3 coding sequence is TGTGCCAGCAGTTATCGGCCGGTCTCTGGGGCCAACGTCCTGACTTTC. The encoded protein is CASSYRPVSGANVLTF.

The sample holds a few counts of this clone. The rearrangement uses TRBV19 and TRBJ2-1, with 10 bases identical to TRBD1. J gave up 5 bases and V 10 bases, and 5 bases lay outside the gene matches. This CDR3 region has 13 residues. The V gene's germline CDR1 is LNHDA and CDR2 SQIVND (reference sequence). The CDR3 loop reads CATRGTGDNEQFF. The DNA for the CDR3 is TGTGCCACAAGGGGGACAGGGGACAATGAGCAGTTCTTC.

This clone was counted between two and nine times. V gene TRBV9 combines with J gene TRBJ2-7; D is ambiguous. Germline-derived CDR1 and CDR2 are SGDLS and YYNGEE. Trimming took 4 bases from V and 7 from J, leaving 12 bases between them. This CDR3 has 12 residues. CDR3 DNA: TGTGCCAGCAGCCTCGAAGTTGGGGAGCAGTACTTC. This encodes CASSLEVGEQYF.

The chain uses TRBV20-1 and TRBJ2-5, with no clear D. The CDR3 loop spans 10 amino acids. Trimming left V 6 bases short and J 2 bases short, with 4 bases between. Germline loops: CDR1 DFQATT, CDR2 SNEGSKA (reference sequence). This CDR3 is CSAEQETQYF. The CDR3 nucleotides read TGCAGTGCGGAACAAGAGACCCAGTACTTC.

The rearrangement joins TRBV6-1 to TRBJ1-5; tentative D call: TRBD1 (5 bases). This CDR3 is built from 15 residues. Germline V gives CDR1 MNHNS, CDR2 SASEGT. V dropped 3 bases and J dropped 4 bases, with 13 bases sitting between them. This chain's CDR3 is CASSEGGTANQPQHF. The CDR3 DNA reads as TGTGCCAGCAGTGAGGGGGGGACGGCGAATCAGCCCCAGCATTTT.

V and J are TRBV29-1 and TRBJ1-1; 9 nucleotides match TRBD1. The germline V gene has CDR1 SQVTM and CDR2 ANQGSEA. Germline trimming cut 4 bases from V and 4 bases from J; bases unmatched to any gene: 4. This CDR3 comprises 13 residues. The CDR3 loop is CSVAGQGFTEAFF. CDR3 DNA: TGCAGCGTTGCTGGACAGGGGTTCACTGAAGCTTTCTTT. The full variable domain, completed using reference TRBV29-1 and TRBJ1-1, is SAVISQKPSRDICQRGTSLTIQCQVDSQVTMMFWYRQQPGQSLTLIATANQGSEATYESGFVIDKFPISRPNLTFSTLTVSNMSPEDSSIYLCSVAGQGFTEAFFGQGTRLTVV.

The chain combines TRBV2 with TRBJ1-2; D is perhaps TRBD1 (6 bases). Germline loops: CDR1 SNHLY, CDR2 FYNNEI. With 8 bases removed from V and 4 bases from J, the gap between germline ends came to 17 bases. CDR3 length: 14 residues. The CDR3 bases are TGTGCCAGCCGACCCGGACAGACAGTCTATGGCTACACCTTC. Translating gives CASRPGQTVYGYTF.

This chain connects TRBV23-1 to TRBJ2-5; D is undetermined. TRBV23-1 is recorded as an ORF, its role being uncertain. The V end was cut by 4 bases, the J end by 4 bases, with 10 bases between. The CDR3 sequence is 13 residues long. CDR3 bases: TGCGCCAGCAGTCCACTCGGAACAGAGACCCAGTACTTC. Amino acids: CASSPLGTETQYF.

The chain's CDR3 is CASNLAGNYNEQFF. As DNA, the CDR3 is TGCGCCAGCAACCTAGCGGGGAACTACAATGAGCAGTTCTTC. The rearrangement joins TRBV5-1 to TRBJ2-1; 9 bases match TRBD2. J lost 3 bases, V lost 6 bases, and 4 bases had no gene match. The CDR3 consists of 14 residues. CDR1 and CDR2 (germline): SGHRS, YFSETQ.

The chain couples TRBV29-1 to TRBJ1-5; maybe TRBD1 (5 bases). V shed 8 bases and J shed 3 bases, with 14 bases lying between them. Germline CDR1 is SQVTM and CDR2 is ANQGSEA. The CDR3 totals 13 residues. The CDR3 spells CSTAGDHNQPQHF. The CDR3 DNA follows: TGCAGCACCGCGGGGGATCACAATCAGCCCCAGCATTTT.

The CDR3 DNA is TGTGCCAGCAACCGGGACAGGGGCTACGAGCAGTACTTC. Translating it yields CASNRDRGYEQYF. The rearrangement joins TRBV6-5 to TRBJ2-7; 10 bases align to TRBD1. Germline CDR1 reads MNHEY; CDR2 reads SVGAGI. The CDR3 contains 13 residues. The V segment lost 7 bases and the J segment 3 bases; nucleotides outside the gene matches: 3.

The J gene is TRBJ1-6, the V gene TRBV4-2; the match to TRBD1 covers 8 bases. CDR1 LGHNA and CDR2 YNFKEQ come from the germline V gene. CDR3 size: 15 residues. J gave up 6 bases and V 2 bases, and 3 bases lay outside the gene matches. CDR3 coding DNA: TGTGCCAGCAGCCAACCACAGGGGGGTAATTCACCCCTCCACTTT. Translated: CASSQPQGGNSPLHF.

The V and J genes are TRBV4-1 and TRBJ1-1; D uncertain. V was trimmed by 1 base and J by 6 bases, leaving 9 bases between them. The CDR3 contains 13 residues. Germline V gene sequence: CDR1 MGHRA, CDR2 YSYEKL. This CDR3 reads CASSQVGASEAFF. The DNA of the CDR3 is TGCGCCAGCAGCCAAGTGGGTGCCTCTGAAGCTTTCTTT.